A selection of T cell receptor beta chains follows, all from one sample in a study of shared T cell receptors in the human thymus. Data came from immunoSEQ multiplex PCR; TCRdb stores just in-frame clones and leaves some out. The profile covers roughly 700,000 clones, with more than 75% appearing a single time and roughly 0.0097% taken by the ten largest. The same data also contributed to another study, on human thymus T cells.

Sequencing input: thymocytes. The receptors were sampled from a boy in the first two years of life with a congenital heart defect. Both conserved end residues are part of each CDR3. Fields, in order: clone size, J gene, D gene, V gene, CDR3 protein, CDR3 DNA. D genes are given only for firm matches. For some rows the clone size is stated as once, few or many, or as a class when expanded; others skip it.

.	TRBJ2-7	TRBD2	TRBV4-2	CASSQRASGRARHEQYF	TGTGCCAGCAGCCAAAGGGCTAGCGGGAGGGCCAGGCACGAGCAGTACTTC
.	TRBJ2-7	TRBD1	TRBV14	CASSHPDRVKGYEQYF	TGTGCCAGCAGCCACCCGGACAGGGTAAAAGGGTACGAGCAGTACTTC
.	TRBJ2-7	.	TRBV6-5	CASRPAGLVNYEQYF	TGTGCCAGCAGACCGGCGGGGCTAGTAAACTACGAGCAGTACTTC
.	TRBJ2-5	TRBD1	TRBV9	CASSGGDRGRETQYF	TGTGCCAGCAGCGGGGGGGACAGGGGGCGGGAGACCCAGTACTTC
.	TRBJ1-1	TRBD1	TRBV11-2	CASSLGGYRGTNTEAFF	TGTGCCAGCAGCTTAGGGGGTTACAGGGGTACGAACACTGAAGCTTTCTTT
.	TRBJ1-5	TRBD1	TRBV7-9	CASSLVHRGRDQPQHF	TGTGCCAGCAGCTTAGTCCACAGGGGAAGGGATCAGCCCCAGCATTTT
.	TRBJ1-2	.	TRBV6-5	CASSSTTGNGYTF	TGTGCCAGCAGTTCGACCACAGGGAATGGCTACACCTTC
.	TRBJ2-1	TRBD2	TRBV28	CASSSGTSVYNEQFF	TGTGCCAGCAGTTCCGGGACTAGCGTTTACAATGAGCAGTTCTTC
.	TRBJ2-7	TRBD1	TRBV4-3	CASSGDRGRRSYEQYF	TGCGCCAGCAGCGGGGACAGGGGGCGAAGGTCCTACGAGCAGTACTTC
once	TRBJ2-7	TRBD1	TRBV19	CASSTRGQWPYEQYF	TGTGCCAGTAGTACCAGGGGACAGTGGCCCTACGAGCAGTACTTC
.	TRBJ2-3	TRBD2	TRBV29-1	CSVRSGGGTDTQYF	TGCAGCGTTCGTAGCGGGGGAGGCACAGATACGCAGTATTTT
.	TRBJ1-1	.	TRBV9	CASGEGGWTEAFF	TGTGCCAGCGGGGAGGGGGGGTGGACTGAAGCTTTCTTT
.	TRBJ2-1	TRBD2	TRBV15	CATSRGGAGGGNEQFF	TGTGCCACCAGCAGAGGGGGTGCGGGAGGGGGCAATGAGCAGTTCTTC
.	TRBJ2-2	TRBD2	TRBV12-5	CASGLVRPLAGTGELFF	TGTGCTAGTGGTTTGGTACGGCCATTAGCGGGAACCGGGGAGCTGTTTTTT
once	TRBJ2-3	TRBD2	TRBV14	CASSPPGLAGGPSGRQLDTQYF	TGTGCCAGCAGCCCTCCGGGACTAGCGGGAGGGCCGTCGGGAAGGCAATTAGATACGCAGTATTTT
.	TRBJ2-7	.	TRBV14	CASSQGGESAYEQYF	TGTGCCAGCAGCCAAGGGGGAGAGTCTGCCTACGAGCAGTACTTC
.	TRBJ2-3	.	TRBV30	CAWKVRGSSTDTQYF	TGTGCCTGGAAGGTTCGGGGGAGTAGCACAGATACGCAGTATTTT
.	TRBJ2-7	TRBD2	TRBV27	CASKEREGYEQYF	TGTGCCAGCAAGGAGCGGGAGGGATACGAGCAGTACTTC
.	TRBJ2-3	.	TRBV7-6	CASSLRATVSSDTQYF	TGTGCCAGCAGCTTACGGGCGACAGTGTCATCGGATACGCAGTATTTT
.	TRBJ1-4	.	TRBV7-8	CASSLSAAEGEKLFF	TGTGCCAGCAGCTTATCGGCCGCGGAGGGGGAAAAACTGTTTTTT
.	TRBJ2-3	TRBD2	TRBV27	CASSLLADHSTDTQYF	TGTGCCAGCAGTTTACTAGCGGACCATAGCACTGATACGCAGTATTTT
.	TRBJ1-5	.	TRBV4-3	CASSQETGQPQHF	TGCGCCAGCAGCCAAGAGACGGGTCAGCCCCAGCATTTT
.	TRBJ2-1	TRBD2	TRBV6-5	CAVGLAHNEQFF	TGTGCCGTGGGACTAGCTCACAATGAGCAGTTCTTC
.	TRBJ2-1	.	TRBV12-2	CASRLVQGSYNEQFF	TGTGCAAGTCGCTTAGTGCAGGGGTCCTACAATGAGCAGTTCTTC
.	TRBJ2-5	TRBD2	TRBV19	CASSKVGVGGQETQYF	TGTGCCAGTAGTAAGGTCGGCGTCGGGGGGCAAGAGACCCAGTACTTC
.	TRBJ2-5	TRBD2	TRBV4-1	CASSQVTSGVGETQYF	TGCGCCAGCAGCCAAGTGACTAGCGGAGTGGGGGAGACCCAGTACTTC
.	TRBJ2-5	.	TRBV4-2	CASSQDQGHPQQETQYF	TGTGCCAGCAGCCAAGACCAGGGCCACCCACAGCAAGAGACCCAGTACTTC
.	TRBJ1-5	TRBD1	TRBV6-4	CASSERQGDQPQHF	TGTGCCAGCAGTGAGAGACAGGGCGATCAGCCCCAGCATTTT
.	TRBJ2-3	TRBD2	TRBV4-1	CASSPGLGLAGGPGTDTQYF	TGCGCCAGCAGCCCCGGTTTGGGACTAGCGGGAGGGCCTGGGACAGATACGCAGTATTTT
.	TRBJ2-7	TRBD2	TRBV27	CASSSGLGSYEQYF	TGTGCCAGCAGTTCGGGACTAGGGTCGTACGAGCAGTACTTC
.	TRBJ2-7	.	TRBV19	CASSIEGERVPYEQYF	TGTGCCAGTAGTATAGAAGGGGAGCGGGTCCCCTACGAGCAGTACTTC
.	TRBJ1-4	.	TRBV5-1	CASSLFEGRVREKLFF	TGCGCCAGCAGCTTGTTTGAGGGGAGGGTTCGGGAAAAACTGTTTTTT
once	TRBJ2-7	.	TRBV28	CASSFLDSHSYEQYF	TGTGCCAGCAGTTTCCTGGACTCACACTCCTACGAGCAGTACTTC
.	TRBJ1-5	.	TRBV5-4	CASSLFNSNQPQHF	TGTGCCAGCAGCTTGTTCAATAGCAATCAGCCCCAGCATTTT
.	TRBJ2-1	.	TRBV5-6	CASRQRVGISYNEQFF	TGTGCCAGCAGACAACGGGTGGGTATATCCTACAATGAGCAGTTCTTC
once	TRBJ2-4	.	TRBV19	CASSTVRDFNIQYF	TGTGCCAGTAGTACCGTACGTGACTTTAACATTCAGTACTTC
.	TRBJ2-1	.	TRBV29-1	CSVEEKSDNEQFF	TGCAGCGTTGAAGAGAAGAGCGACAATGAGCAGTTCTTC
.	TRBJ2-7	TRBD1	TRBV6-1	CASSEPLRDGTGSYEQYF	TGTGCCAGCAGTGAGCCCCTCCGGGACGGGACAGGCTCCTACGAGCAGTACTTC
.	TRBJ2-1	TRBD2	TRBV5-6	CASSSGTSGYNEQFF	TGTGCCAGCAGCTCCGGGACTAGCGGTTACAATGAGCAGTTCTTC
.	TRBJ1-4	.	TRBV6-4	CASSDSVGAEKLFF	TGTGCCAGCAGTGACTCGGTCGGAGCCGAAAAACTGTTTTTT
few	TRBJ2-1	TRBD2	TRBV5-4	CASSTGTRASKQFF	TGTGCCAGCAGTACCGGGACTAGGGCCTCAAAGCAGTTCTTC
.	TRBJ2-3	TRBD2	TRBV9	CASSVGLAGTDTQYF	TGTGCCAGCAGCGTAGGACTAGCGGGAACAGATACGCAGTATTTT
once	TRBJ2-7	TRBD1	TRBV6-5	CASSYQGANYEQYF	TGTGCCAGCAGTTACCAGGGGGCCAACTACGAGCAGTACTTT
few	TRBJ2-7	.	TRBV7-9	CASSLDHYEQYF	TGTGCCAGCAGCTTAGATCACTACGAGCAGTACTTC
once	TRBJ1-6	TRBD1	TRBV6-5	CASSGTGDNSPLHF	TGTGCCAGCAGTGGGACAGGGGATAATTCACCCCTCCACTTT
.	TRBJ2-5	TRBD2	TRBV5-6	CASSPRLAGSRETQYF	TGTGCCAGCAGCCCGAGACTAGCGGGATCGCGAGAGACCCAGTACTTC
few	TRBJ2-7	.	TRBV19	CASSTAGEQYF	TGTGCCAGTAGCACCGCGGGCGAGCAGTACTTC